The source of this T cell receptor beta chain is a study of cytomegalovirus exposure and HLA in healthy donors. Amplification used 60 Vbeta primers and 13 Jbeta primers. Libraries were prepared by immunoSEQ multiplex PCR; TCRdb keeps only in-frame clonotypes and omits some of them. The data contain some 97,000 clones, 84% of them seen just once; the ten biggest clones take up 0.9% to 1.5%. The V end was cut by 3 bases, the J end by 3 bases, with 12 bases between. Germline CDR1 is MDHEN and CDR2 is SYDVKM. The CDR3 runs to 14 residues. Sequencing input: PBMCs. The chain is built from TRBV28 and TRBJ2-7; D is possibly TRBD1 (6 bases). This receptor was identified in a woman aged 18-29 years in good health and CMV-seronegative. The CDR3 spells CASSLVDRVYEQYF. The CDR3 DNA follows: TGTGCCAGCAGTTTGGTGGACAGAGTCTACGAGCAGTACTTC.